The 26 T cell receptor beta chains presented below share a single source sample, sequenced in a study of cytomegalovirus exposure and HLA in healthy donors. TCRdb's copy holds only in-frame clones and misses some; the assay was immunoSEQ multiplex PCR. The table records 150,000 to 200,000 clones, approximately 78% of them present only once. The source material was PBMCs. The receptors were sampled from a woman aged 30 to 39 in good health and CMV-seronegative.

V gene TRBV5-1 combines with J gene TRBJ1-1; weak D call: TRBD1 (5 bases). The CDR3 length is 15 residues. Germline V gene data show CDR1 as SGHRS and CDR2 as YFSETQ. V lost 1 base, J lost 1 base, and 11 bases lay in between. The DNA for the CDR3 is TGCGCCAGCAGCTTGAACCAGGGATCGAACACTGAAGCTTTCTTT. Protein: CASSLNQGSNTEAFF.

The rearrangement joins TRBV20-1 to TRBJ1-1, with 9 bases fitting TRBD1. Germline V CDR1 and CDR2: DFQATT, SNEGSKA (reference sequence). This CDR3 comprises 11 residues. V was pared by 6 bases and J by 14 bases, with 10 bases of the junction left unmatched. The CDR3 loop is CSAGGQGFSFF. CDR3 sequence (DNA): TGCAGTGCCGGCGGACAGGGGTTTTCCTTCTTT.

About this clone itself: Other DNA sequences in this sample translate to the same CDR3. The chain couples TRBV9 to TRBJ1-5, with a possible D match to TRBD1 (5 bases). Germline V lookup: CDR1 SGDLS, CDR2 YYNGEE. The V end lost 0 bases, the J end lost 6 bases, and 10 bases lay between the germline ends. This CDR3 is 14 amino acids long. The CDR3 bases are TGTGCCAGCAGCGTAGGGCAGGGAGGTCAGCCCCAGCATTTT. Its translation: CASSVGQGGQPQHF.

The chain carries TRBV2 and TRBJ1-5, with TRBD1 identical over 7 bases. With V trimmed by 4 bases and J by 0 bases, 6 bases remained unmatched. Germline assignment: CDR1 SNHLY and CDR2 FYNNEI. This CDR3 comprises 16 residues. The CDR3 bases are TGTGCCAGCAGTGGAGGGGGCGGGGTTAGCAATCAGCCCCAGCATTTT. The encoded protein is CASSGGGGVSNQPQHF.

In this sample, this clone turned up once. The chain uses TRBV28 and TRBJ1-2; 12 bases match TRBD1. Germline CDR1 is MDHEN and CDR2 is SYDVKM. CDR3 length: 14 amino acids. Losses at the gene ends were 6 bases for V and 4 bases for J; bases not matched to a gene: 3. The CDR3 is CASRGTGGAYGYTF. The CDR3 coding sequence is TGTGCCAGCAGAGGGACAGGGGGCGCCTATGGCTACACCTTC.

CDR3 residues: CASRSGGDTQYF. The CDR3 nucleotides are TGTGCCAGCCGGTCGGGGGGCGATACGCAGTATTTT. V and J are TRBV6-1 and TRBJ2-3; a possible D gene is TRBD2 (7 bases). The CDR3 covers 12 residues. Germline V gene lookup returns CDR1 MNHNS and CDR2 SASEGT. V was trimmed by 8 bases and J by 6 bases, leaving 12 bases between them.

The V call is TRBV7-2, the J call TRBJ2-2, with TRBD2 identical over 13 bases. V was pared by 4 bases and J by 4 bases, with 3 bases of the junction left unmatched. Germline CDR1 is SGHTA and CDR2 is FQGNSA. The CDR3 has 16 residues. The CDR3 DNA sequence: TGTGCCAGCAGCTCGGGACTAGCGGGACCCACCGGGGAGCTGTTTTTT. Protein sequence: CASSSGLAGPTGELFF. The whole variable domain, filled in from reference TRBV7-2 and TRBJ2-2, reads GAGVSQSPSNKVTEKGKDVELRCDPISGHTALYWYRQSLGQGLEFLIYFQGNSAPDKSGLPSDRFSAERTGGSVSTLTIQRTQQEDSAVYLCASSSGLAGPTGELFFGEGSRLTVL.

Of note for this clone: Lacking the conserved final phenylalanine or tryptophan, this CDR3 likely reflects a read error. The DNA is left out, because the CDR3 cannot be placed on it with certainty; the CDR3 is given as TCRdb lists it. The CDR3 sequence is CAWSVFSRQG. The V call is TRBV30, the J call TRBJ1-5; the table's D gene call, TRBD1, was not cross checked with the DNA. Inclusive of both ends, the CDR3 amounts to 10 amino acids. Germline V gene data show CDR1 as GTSNPN and CDR2 as SVGIG (reference sequence).

The V gene is TRBV7-2, the J gene TRBJ1-5; D uncertain. Germline assignment: CDR1 SGHTA and CDR2 FQGNSA. The CDR3 length is 14 residues. V was trimmed by 2 bases and J by 0 bases, leaving 5 bases between them. The CDR3 loop is CASSLSDSNQPQHF. The CDR3 DNA sequence: TGTGCCAGCAGCTTATCAGATAGCAATCAGCCCCAGCATTTT.

This clone was found once. This chain connects TRBV6-1 to TRBJ1-2, with D uncertain. The CDR3 length is 16 residues. Between the trimmed V and J ends, which lost 1 base and 5 bases, there was a span of 17 bases. CDR1 is MNHNS, CDR2 SASEGT, per germline. CDR3 in amino acids: CASSEGTGIYGYGYTF. CDR3 bases: TGTGCCAGCAGTGAAGGTACCGGGATTTATGGGTATGGCTACACCTTC.

This chain links TRBV15 with TRBJ2-7; 7 bases map to TRBD2. With 0 bases clipped from V and 2 bases from J, the junction kept 7 bases outside the gene matches. Per the germline V gene, CDR1 is LNHNV and CDR2 is YYDKDF (reference sequence). This CDR3 contains 16 residues. CDR3 nucleotides: TGTGCCACCAGCAGAGAGTCAGCGGGGAATACCTACGAGCAGTACTTC. Translation: CATSRESAGNTYEQYF.

This clone has just a few counts. The chain has TRBV7-9 and TRBJ1-2, with 8 bases fitting TRBD1. V was clipped by 1 base and J by 5 bases; unmatched bases: 6. The CDR3 is made up of 15 amino acids. CDR1 SEHNR and CDR2 FQNEAQ come from the germline V gene (reference sequence). The CDR3 sequence: CASSLGTGRGYGYTF. CDR3 sequence (DNA): TGTGCCAGCAGCTTAGGGACAGGGCGAGGGTATGGCTACACCTTC.

The chain combines TRBV7-8 with TRBJ1-1, with D perhaps TRBD1 (6 bases). This CDR3 has 17 residues. The V gene's germline CDR1 is SGHVS and CDR2 FQNEAQ. V was shortened by 5 bases and J by 5 bases, with 24 bases between the two germline ends. The CDR3 nucleotides are TGTGCCAGCAGCGACACTAGGTACAGGGAGAGGGTGACTGAAGCTTTCTTT. Protein product: CASSDTRYRERVTEAFF.

This chain links TRBV4-2 with TRBJ2-2; 8 bases line up with TRBD2. The CDR3 is 19 residues long. Trimming took 5 bases from V and 0 from J; bases not matched to a gene: 14. Germline loops: CDR1 LGHNA, CDR2 YNFKEQ. The CDR3 is CASSGFGREAGANTGELFF. The CDR3 DNA reads TGTGCCAGCAGCGGGTTCGGGAGGGAAGCGGGAGCGAACACCGGGGAGCTGTTTTTT.

V is TRBV5-4 and J is TRBJ2-7; D is perhaps TRBD1 (7 bases). The CDR3 contains 14 residues. Trimming left V 4 bases short and J 0 bases short, with 11 bases between. Germline CDR1 reads SGHNT; CDR2 reads YYREEE (reference sequence). The CDR3 coding sequence is TGTGCCAGCAGCGGCGGGACAGCCTCCTACGAGCAGTACTTC. As protein: CASSGGTASYEQYF. The entire variable domain, with the rest obtained from reference TRBV5-4 and TRBJ2-7, is as follows: ETGVTQSPTHLIKTRGQQVTLRCSSQSGHNTVSWYQQALGQGPQFIFQYYREEENGRGNFPPRFSGLQFPNYSSELNVNALELDDSALYLCASSGGTASYEQYFGPGTRLTVT.

The V call is TRBV19, the J call TRBJ1-4; D remains ambiguous. The CDR3 length is 15 residues. The germline V and J ends were trimmed by 3 bases and 0 bases, with 8 bases remaining between them. CDR1 is LNHDA and CDR2 is SQIVND in the germline V gene (reference sequence). The CDR3 loop reads CASSITRTTNEKLFF. CDR3 in DNA: TGTGCCAGTAGTATCACGCGGACAACTAATGAAAAACTGTTTTTT. Filled out from reference TRBV19 and TRBJ1-4, the complete variable domain reads DGGITQSPKYLFRKEGQNVTLSCEQNLNHDAMYWYRQDPGQGLRLIYYSQIVNDFQKGDIAEGYSVSREKKESFPLTVTSAQKNPTAFYLCASSITRTTNEKLFFGSGTQLSVL.

The chain joins TRBV7-2 to TRBJ1-5; no clear D gene. The CDR3 is 15 residues long. Germline V gene lookup returns CDR1 SGHTA and CDR2 FQGNSA. Trimming pared 2 bases from V and 4 bases from J, leaving 12 bases between. This CDR3 is CASSLYGIRNQPQHF. In DNA, the CDR3 is TGTGCCAGCAGCTTATATGGTATTCGGAATCAGCCCCAGCATTTT.

V usage is TRBV7-9 and J usage is TRBJ1-5; D may be TRBD1 (5 bases). The CDR3 has 17 amino acids. The V end was cut by 1 base, the J end by 5 bases, with 18 bases between. Germline V CDR1 and CDR2: SEHNR, FQNEAQ (reference sequence). The DNA of the CDR3 is TGTGCCAGCAGCTTAGACCTTCGGCCAGGGAAGTATCAGCCCCAGCATTTT. It is translated as CASSLDLRPGKYQPQHF.

Concerning this clone: The same CDR3 also results from other DNA sequences found in this sample. V is TRBV2 and J is TRBJ2-7; 7 bases fit TRBD1. This CDR3 spans 12 amino acids. The V gene end was trimmed by 8 bases and the J gene end by 3 bases; junction bases not matched to a gene: 4. Germline assignment: CDR1 SNHLY and CDR2 FYNNEI. The CDR3 sequence is CASSRQGYEQYF. The CDR3 region has the DNA TGTGCCAGCTCTAGACAGGGCTACGAGCAGTACTTC.

CDR3 DNA sequence: TGTGCCAGCCGGGACAGGGGGGGAAAACTGTTTTTT. It specifies CASRDRGGKLFF. J is TRBJ1-4 and V is TRBV19, with TRBD1 identical over 11 bases. This CDR3 has 12 residues. The germline V gene has CDR1 LNHDA and CDR2 SQIVND (reference sequence). After removal of 9 bases from V and 10 bases from J, the junction contained 4 bases not matched to a gene.

This chain joins TRBV15 and TRBJ1-2, with D perhaps matching TRBD1 (5 bases). This CDR3 comprises 13 residues. Trimming removed 2 bases from V and 3 bases from J, with 7 bases in between. Looked up from germline, CDR1 is LNHNV and CDR2 is YYDKDF (reference sequence). The CDR3, as DNA: TGTGCCACCAGCAGAAGGACACACTATGGCTACACCTTC. This encodes CATSRRTHYGYTF.

The genes are TRBV7-9 and TRBJ1-3; TRBD1 agrees at 8 bases. There are 14 residues in the CDR3. Germline values: CDR1 SEHNR, CDR2 FQNEAQ (reference sequence). Trimming removed 3 bases from V and 4 bases from J; junction bases left unmatched: 2. The CDR3 loop is CASSFRQGGNTIYF. DNA of the CDR3: TGTGCCAGCAGCTTCCGACAGGGGGGAAACACCATATATTTT.

V usage is TRBV6-5 and J usage is TRBJ2-5, with TRBD1 as a possible D gene (6 bases). V lost 5 bases and J 2 bases, leaving 12 bases between the germline ends. Germline V CDR1 and CDR2: MNHEY, SVGAGI. This CDR3 has 14 amino acids. Here the CDR3 DNA reads TGTGCCAGCAGTACCCGACAGGAACAAGAGACCCAGTACTTC. This translates into CASSTRQEQETQYF.

J is TRBJ1-5 and V is TRBV7-9; 8 bases are a match to TRBD1. V trimming: 4 bases; J trimming: 7 bases; junction bases outside the gene matches: 12. CDR3 length: 16 amino acids. Germline CDR1 is SEHNR and CDR2 is FQNEAQ (reference sequence). The CDR3 reads CASSSSGGGSGQPQHF. CDR3 DNA sequence: TGTGCCAGCAGCTCCTCAGGGGGCGGCTCAGGGCAGCCCCAGCATTTT.

The sample holds a few counts of this clone. The gene calls are TRBV28 and TRBJ2-7, with 8 positions matching TRBD2. The CDR3 length is 14 residues. From germline, CDR1 is MDHEN and CDR2 SYDVKM. Trimming took 6 bases from V and 6 from J; bases not matched to a gene: 10. CDR3 region: CASRAGGEESEQYF. In DNA, the CDR3 is TGTGCCAGCAGGGCGGGGGGCGAGGAATCCGAGCAGTACTTC.

The chain recombines TRBV19 with TRBJ1-4; D remains ambiguous. The CDR3 totals 15 residues. Deletions cut 3 bases from V and 4 bases from J, with 12 bases between. Germline CDR1 is LNHDA and CDR2 is SQIVND (reference sequence). The CDR3: CASSMGGNFNEKLFF. CDR3 nucleotides: TGTGCCAGTAGTATGGGCGGGAACTTTAATGAAAAACTGTTTTTT. The full variable domain, rest sourced from reference TRBV19 and TRBJ1-4, is DGGITQSPKYLFRKEGQNVTLSCEQNLNHDAMYWYRQDPGQGLRLIYYSQIVNDFQKGDIAEGYSVSREKKESFPLTVTSAQKNPTAFYLCASSMGGNFNEKLFFGSGTQLSVL.